This T cell receptor beta chain was retrieved from a study of response to subunit inactivated influenza vaccine. TCRdb reanalysed the RT-PCR reads using MiXCR and keeps one entry per CDR3 protein. In the table there are approximately 480,000 distinct CDR3 sequences, roughly 9.7% of which are singletons. This clonotype was observed at least ten times. Its antigen is not known. General study results and limits: Each seasonal flu vaccination may recruit only limited new T cells, authors suggested.

Trimming took 4 bases from V and 5 from J, leaving 14 bases between them. This CDR3 is 14 amino acids long. The sample was PBMCs from blood, taken 40 to 50 days after vaccination. The TCR sequence derives from a man aged 45-65 years who received an inactivated influenza vaccine. This chain links TRBV12-3 or TRBV12-4 with TRBJ1-2; possible D gene TRBD1, 6 bases. CDR3 in amino acids: CASSYRALGYGYTF. The CDR3 nucleotides are TGTGCCAGCAGTTACAGGGCCCTGGGGTATGGCTACACCTTC.